These 6 T cell receptor beta chains were all obtained from the same sample, sequenced in a study of shared clonotypes between healthy human individuals. Positive CCR7 selection of CD45RO-negative cells yielded the naive CD8 cells, and terminally differentiated effector memory CD45RA+ cells were excluded. Here immunoSEQ multiplex PCR was the method, and the copy in TCRdb shows in-frame clones only, minus some. The data contain some 2.1 million clones, roughly 93% of them seen just once; the ten biggest clones take up less than 2%. Sequencing was carried out using naive CD8+ T cells from PBMCs. The receptors stem from a young man in good health. Some clones in this sample may be carry-over from other donors' samples.

The chain couples TRBV9 to TRBJ1-2; D remains ambiguous. The CDR3 has 14 residues. V was trimmed by 3 bases and J by 2 bases, leaving 11 bases between them. Looked up from germline, CDR1 is SGDLS and CDR2 is YYNGEE. CDR3 protein: CASSEAFVNYGYTF. The CDR3 bases are TGTGCCAGCAGCGAGGCCTTCGTGAACTATGGCTACACCTTC. The whole variable domain, filled in from reference TRBV9 and TRBJ1-2, reads DSGVTQTPKHLITATGQRVTLRCSPRSGDLSVYWYQQSLDQGLQFLIQYYNGEERAKGNILERFSAQQFPDLHSELNLSSLELGDSALYFCASSEAFVNYGYTFGSGTRLTVV.

The rearrangement links TRBV6-5 to TRBJ2-1; TRBD1 agrees at 7 bases. Germline values: CDR1 MNHEY, CDR2 SVGAGI. CDR3 length equals 13 residues. V was clipped by 6 bases and J by 8 bases; unmatched bases: 7. The DNA of the CDR3 is TGTGCCAGCAGGGACGGGACAGCTCATGAGCAGTTCTTC. This sequence encodes CASRDGTAHEQFF.

The chain couples TRBV4-1 to TRBJ2-7; D possibly corresponds to TRBD1 (6 bases). The CDR3 is 14 residues long. From germline, CDR1 is MGHRA and CDR2 YSYEKL. V lost 4 bases to trimming and J lost 3 bases, with 13 bases between them. The CDR3 protein is CASSLPGALYEQYF. In DNA, the CDR3 is TGCGCCAGCAGCCTACCAGGGGCCCTCTACGAGCAGTACTTC.

This clone was recorded once. V gene TRBV5-4 combines with J gene TRBJ1-1, with 12 bases matching TRBD1. Germline V gene sequence: CDR1 SGHNT, CDR2 YYREEE (reference sequence). This CDR3 comprises 14 residues. The junction had 0 bases not matched to a gene; V was cut back by 3 bases and J by 3 bases. CDR3 sequence (DNA): TGTGCCAGCAGCTGGGACAGGGGGCACACTGAAGCTTTCTTT. Translation gives CASSWDRGHTEAFF.

V and J are TRBV9 and TRBJ1-2, with 7 bases lining up with TRBD1. Looked up from germline, CDR1 is SGDLS and CDR2 is YYNGEE. This CDR3 contains 14 residues. V shed 4 bases, J shed 5 bases, and the junction held 8 bases outside the gene matches. CDR3 in amino acids: CASSSRRDRYGYTF. The CDR3 DNA reads TGTGCCAGCAGCTCGCGCCGGGACAGATATGGCTACACCTTC. The variable domain in full, with the rest retrieved from reference TRBV9 and TRBJ1-2, is DSGVTQTPKHLITATGQRVTLRCSPRSGDLSVYWYQQSLDQGLQFLIQYYNGEERAKGNILERFSAQQFPDLHSELNLSSLELGDSALYFCASSSRRDRYGYTFGSGTRLTVV.

V and J are TRBV4-1 and TRBJ2-1, with D unclear. The ends were cut back, 1 base at V and 15 bases at J, with 13 bases in the middle. The CDR3 extends over 12 amino acids. Germline assignment: CDR1 MGHRA and CDR2 YSYEKL. The CDR3 nucleotides are TGCGCCAGCAGCCAAGTTTCACGCGTCCCGTTCTTC. It is translated as CASSQVSRVPFF.